The entry below gives a single T cell receptor (beta chain) sequence along with its context. Other DNA sequences in the same sample also yield this CDR3. Germline CDR1 reads SGHRS; CDR2 reads YFSETQ. This CDR3 spans 14 amino acids. V dropped 0 bases and J dropped 8; count of bases not matched to a gene: 6. The sample is drawn from a study of blood T cell repertoires in COVID-19. TCRdb keeps only in-frame clones here, not all; method: immunoSEQ multiplex PCR. The repertoire consists of some 50,000 clones, with around 86% occurring once and the leading ten covering 25% to 30%. This TCR came from a human donor in a cohort sampled during active COVID-19. Sequenced: peripheral blood. The chain recombines TRBV5-1 with TRBJ1-2, with 8 bases fitting TRBD1. CDR3 sequence (DNA): TGCGCCAGCAGCTTGGCTGGACAGGGCGACGGCTACACCTTC. This codes for CASSLAGQGDGYTF. The full variable domain, completed using reference TRBV5-1 and TRBJ1-2, is KAGVTQTPRYLIKTRGQQVTLSCSPISGHRSVSWYQQTPGQGLQFLFEYFSETQRNKGNFPGRFSGRQFSNSRSEMNVSTLELGDSALYLCASSLAGQGDGYTFGSGTRLTVV.